These 17 T cell receptor beta chains were all obtained from the same sample, sequenced in a study of blood T cell repertoires in COVID-19. The protocol was immunoSEQ multiplex PCR, while the TCRdb copy is restricted to in-frame clones and leaves out a portion. Here the sample spans 390,000 or so clones, roughly 89% being singletons. Sequencing input: PBMCs or T cells enriched from blood (not recorded which). Receptor source: a woman aged 45-60 years who had recovered from COVID-19.

The gene calls are TRBV6-5 and TRBJ1-2, with no clear D. This CDR3 region has 13 residues. Trimming took off 2 bases at V and 0 bases at J, with 4 bases between the two ends. Germline assignment: CDR1 MNHEY and CDR2 SVGAGI. CDR3 residues: CASSYRANYGYTF. The DNA for the CDR3 is TGTGCCAGCAGTTACAGAGCTAACTATGGCTACACCTTC.

The chain joins TRBV2 to TRBJ1-5; D is unresolved. Germline lookup yields CDR1 SNHLY and CDR2 FYNNEI. The CDR3 has 15 amino acids. Trimming removed 6 bases at V and 1 base at J, with 13 bases between. The CDR3 sequence is CASSLAGRSNQPQHF. For the CDR3, the DNA is TGTGCCAGCAGCCTCGCGGGGAGAAGCAATCAGCCCCAGCATTTT.

J is TRBJ2-1 and V is TRBV7-9, with TRBD1 matching 7 bases. With V trimmed by 3 bases and J by 6 bases, 2 bases remained unmatched. The CDR3 has 13 residues. CDR1 is SEHNR, CDR2 FQNEAQ, per germline (reference sequence). The DNA for the CDR3 is TGTGCCAGCAGCTTTACAGGGGTCAATGAGCAGTTCTTC. Protein product: CASSFTGVNEQFF.

The chain couples TRBV24-1 to TRBJ2-1; 10 nucleotides line up with TRBD2. J gave up 0 bases and V 5 bases, and 18 bases lay outside the gene matches. Germline V gene data show CDR1 as KGHDR and CDR2 as SFDVKD. This CDR3 contains 21 residues. The CDR3 region has the DNA TGTGCCACCAGTGGGAGCGGGGGGGCCTTTGGGAAGCGGGCCTCCTACAATGAGCAGTTCTTC. This gives the protein CATSGSGGAFGKRASYNEQFF.

The gene calls are TRBV18 and TRBJ1-2; TRBD1 aligns across 11 bases. The length of the CDR3 is 15 residues. V was pared by 3 bases and J by 4 bases, with 4 bases of the junction left unmatched. Germline V lookup: CDR1 KGHSH, CDR2 LQKENI. Here the CDR3 reads CASSPGTGGIYGYTF. The CDR3 coding sequence is TGTGCCAGCTCACCCGGGACAGGGGGAATCTATGGCTACACCTTC.

The chain carries TRBV3-1 (or the pseudogene TRBV3-2) and TRBJ2-7; 9 bases line up with TRBD1. The CDR3 consists of 13 residues. Germline-derived CDR1 and CDR2 are LGHDT and YNNKEL (reference sequence). The trim removed 9 bases at V and 3 bases at J, leaving 6 bases unmatched. CDR3 nucleotide sequence: TGTGCCAGTGGACAGGGGTACGGCTACGAGCAGTACTTC. Translating it yields CASGQGYGYEQYF.

V is TRBV7-8 and J is TRBJ1-5; no reliable D call. The CDR3 has 16 amino acids. V was trimmed by 1 base and J by 7 bases, leaving 17 bases between them. Germline V gene lookup returns CDR1 SGHVS and CDR2 FQNEAQ. CDR3 DNA: TGTGCCAGCAGCTTAGGGAACGACAACGTTGTACAGCCCCAGCATTTT. Amino acid sequence: CASSLGNDNVVQPQHF.

Only a few counts were recorded for this clone. The J gene is TRBJ2-5, the V gene TRBV28; the D is unclear. The CDR3 is 12 amino acids. Germline CDR1 MDHEN, CDR2 SYDVKM. Trimming cost V 3 bases and J 3 bases, with 5 bases left between them. The CDR3 DNA sequence: TGTGCCAGCAGTTTGCCAGAAGAGACCCAGTACTTC. Its protein product is CASSLPEETQYF.

This chain links TRBV5-1 with TRBJ1-2; 11 bases line up with TRBD1. The CDR3 is made up of 16 amino acids. CDR1 is SGHRS and CDR2 is YFSETQ in the germline V gene. V was clipped by 4 bases and J by 3 bases; unmatched bases: 8. DNA of the CDR3: TGCGCCAGCAGCAGACCCGGGACAGGGGGACACTATGGCTACACCTTC. Translation gives CASSRPGTGGHYGYTF.

The rearrangement joins TRBV10-3 to TRBJ2-5, with D perhaps matching TRBD2 (5 bases). The CDR3 is 11 amino acids. Germline V lookup: CDR1 ENHRY, CDR2 SYGVKD. Trimming took off 6 bases at V and 5 bases at J, with 7 bases between the two ends. The CDR3 nucleotides are TGTGCCATCAGAACGGGGGAGACCCAGTACTTC. Encoded protein: CAIRTGETQYF.

J is TRBJ2-7 and V is TRBV28; no definite D call. The germline gives CDR1 MDHEN, CDR2 SYDVKM. This CDR3 is built from 13 residues. Trimming took off 4 bases at V and 2 bases at J, with 9 bases between the two ends. The CDR3 loop reads CASSYTLTYEQYF. DNA of the CDR3: TGTGCCAGCAGTTACACCTTGACCTACGAGCAGTACTTC.

The chain joins TRBV11-2 to TRBJ2-7, with 13 bases aligning to TRBD2. V shed 2 bases, J shed 2 bases, and the junction held 9 bases outside the gene matches. Looked up from germline, CDR1 is SGHAT and CDR2 is FQNNGV. The CDR3 spans 18 residues. In DNA, the CDR3 is TGTGCCAGCAGCTTACTGAGCTCCGGACTAGCGGGAGCCTACGAGCAGTACTTC. Translated, it gives CASSLLSSGLAGAYEQYF.

This CDR3 is CASSIAPRRGTEAFF. Here the CDR3 DNA reads TGTGCCAGTAGTATAGCCCCCAGAAGGGGCACTGAAGCTTTCTTT. The rearrangement links TRBV19 to TRBJ1-1, with a weak D call TRBD1 (5 bases). Trimming pared 1 base from V and 4 bases from J, leaving 13 bases between. From germline, CDR1 is LNHDA and CDR2 SQIVND (reference sequence). The CDR3 runs 15 residues.

In the case of this clone: Other nucleotide sequences from this sample produce the same CDR3. The chain joins TRBV28 to TRBJ1-2; D possibly corresponds to TRBD1 (6 bases). There are 12 residues in the CDR3. Germline V gene lookup returns CDR1 MDHEN and CDR2 SYDVKM. The V end lost 6 bases, the J end lost 2 bases, and 7 bases lay between the germline ends. Here the CDR3 DNA reads TGTGCCAGCAGCACAGGGAACTATGGCTACACCTTC. This translates into CASSTGNYGYTF.

This clone was counted only a few times. The CDR3 sequence: CASSQDAGNVGFF. The CDR3 region has the DNA TGCGCCAGCAGCCAAGATGCGGGGAACGTCGGGTTTTTT. The chain carries TRBV4-1 and TRBJ1-4; D remains unclear. Germline V CDR1 and CDR2: MGHRA, YSYEKL. The CDR3 runs to 13 residues. V was clipped by 0 bases and J by 16 bases, with 15 bases between them.

The gene calls are TRBV21-1 and TRBJ1-1; the table names TRBD1, a call not compared with the DNA. TRBV21-1 is a documented pseudogene. The CDR3 loop spans 14 amino acids. Here the CDR3 reads CASSTGQGVREAFF. The CDR3 nucleotides read TGTGCCAGCAGCACGGGACAGGGTGTACGTGAAGCTTTCTTT.

CDR3 nucleotides: TGCAGCGTTGGTGTAGGGGCGAATGAAAAACTGTTTTTT. Protein: CSVGVGANEKLFF. The chain joins TRBV29-1 to TRBJ1-4, with D tentatively TRBD1 (5 bases). The CDR3 length is 13 residues. Germline lookup yields CDR1 SQVTM and CDR2 ANQGSEA. V was trimmed by 4 bases and J by 5 bases, leaving 11 bases between them.